This T cell receptor beta chain was documented in a study of blood T cells in healthy people across ages. The CDR3 is made up of 17 amino acids. CDR1 SQVTM and CDR2 ANQGSEA come from the germline V gene. V lost 4 bases and J lost 1, with 17 bases in between. A second about 7 to 12 cycle PCR used barcoded and J-beta primers. TCRdb analysed the 5' RACE reads with MiXCR anew, one entry per CDR3 protein. The sample records some 860,000 distinct CDR3 sequences, 45% to 70% being singletons. Input material: blood. The clonotype originates from a man aged 35-49 years in good health. The chain has TRBV29-1 and TRBJ2-6; maybe TRBD1 (5 bases). The CDR3 protein is CSVVQSGKESGANVLTF. As DNA, the CDR3 is TGCAGCGTTGTTCAGTCAGGGAAGGAGTCTGGGGCCAACGTCCTGACTTTC. Looking up the rest from reference TRBV29-1 and TRBJ2-6 gives the full variable domain: SAVISQKPSRDICQRGTSLTIQCQVDSQVTMMFWYRQQPGQSLTLIATANQGSEATYESGFVIDKFPISRPNLTFSTLTVSNMSPEDSSIYLCSVVQSGKESGANVLTFGAGSRLTVL.